These 30 T cell receptor beta chains were all obtained from the same sample, sequenced in a study of tumor-infiltrating lymphocytes in primary liver carcinoma. The investigators made TCR beta cDNA from approximately 500 ng total RNA, using a constant-region primer. Slightly modified ARM-PCR, run as three nested multiplex PCR rounds, produced the TCR beta libraries. In the first two PCR rounds, TRBV1-TRBV30 forward primers were paired with a C-beta reverse primer, and each round lasted about 10 cycles. MiXCR, applied by TCRdb to the multiplex PCR reads, yields one record per CDR3 protein. The sample has about 180,000 distinct CDR3 sequences, about 60% seen once. Researchers drew blood RNA from unsorted whole blood and extracted germline DNA as well. Sequenced sample: peripheral blood. The receptors come from a man aged 40-49 years with primary liver carcinoma and hepatitis B virus infection.

This chain links TRBV29-1 with TRBJ2-7; 7 nucleotides match TRBD2. The ends lost 6 bases at V and 5 bases at J; junction bases unmatched: 13. The CDR3 runs to 14 residues. Germline V CDR1 and CDR2: SQVTM, ANQGSEA. The CDR3 nucleotides read TGCAGCGTACTCCCGGGAGGACTCGGAAACGAGCAGTACTTC. Translating gives CSVLPGGLGNEQYF.

This chain joins TRBV6-6 and TRBJ2-1; D is unresolved. This CDR3 spans 11 amino acids. V dropped 5 bases and J dropped 7 bases, with 6 bases sitting between them. Germline-derived CDR1 and CDR2 are MNHNY and SVGAGI (reference sequence). The CDR3 protein is CASSPRNEQFF. The CDR3 nucleotides read TGTGCCAGCAGTCCGAGAAATGAGCAGTTCTTC.

The CDR3 DNA follows: TGTGCCAGCAGCCCAACAGGGGGTTGGACTGAAGCTTTCTTT. It yields the protein CASSPTGGWTEAFF. The chain recombines TRBV6-1 with TRBJ1-1, with 8 bases identical to TRBD1. The CDR3 is 14 amino acids. In germline, CDR1 is MNHNS, CDR2 SASEGT. Losses at the gene ends were 6 bases for V and 5 bases for J; bases not matched to a gene: 8.

This clonotype was detected ten times or more. The chain links TRBV11-2 to TRBJ2-1; 9 nucleotides match TRBD2. The CDR3 is 16 residues long. The V segment lost 1 base and the J segment 5 bases; nucleotides outside the gene matches: 6. Germline V gene lookup returns CDR1 SGHAT and CDR2 FQNNGV. The CDR3 sequence is CASSLVGTSPNNEQFF. CDR3 in DNA: TGTGCCAGCAGCTTAGTAGGGACTAGCCCCAACAATGAGCAGTTCTTC.

Turning to this clonotype: The junction and the germline gene differ at one end; a read error may be behind it. This sequence joins TRBV6-6 and TRBJ2-2; a weak D match, TRBD1 (6 bases). Germline V gene data show CDR1 as MNHNY and CDR2 as SVGAGI (reference sequence). The CDR3 consists of 14 residues. CDR3 residues: CAISDRTNTGELFF. The CDR3 nucleotides are TGTGCCATCTCGGACAGAACCAACACCGGAGAGCTGTTTTTT.

Details on this clonotype: A much larger clone sits a single nucleotide away, making a read error possible. This chain connects TRBV11-2 to TRBJ2-3; no clear D. V dropped 4 bases and J dropped 5 bases, with 19 bases sitting between them. The CDR3 is 16 residues long. Germline V gives CDR1 SGHAT, CDR2 FQNNGV. CDR3 in amino acids: CASSSPPRWFRDTQYF. The CDR3 region has the DNA TGTGCCAGCAGCTCGCCTCCCCGATGGTTTCGAGATACGCAGTATTTT.

A single count supports this clonotype. V and J are TRBV7-8 and TRBJ2-4; no firm D call. Germline CDR1 is SGHVS and CDR2 is FQNEAQ. The CDR3 runs 15 residues. V gave up 5 bases and J gave up 4 bases, with 15 bases separating them. The CDR3 sequence: CASSPNPFGKNIQYF. CDR3 nucleotides: TGTGCCAGCAGCCCCAATCCGTTCGGGAAAAACATTCAGTACTTC.

The chain couples TRBV10-2 to TRBJ2-3; 7 bases map to TRBD1. The CDR3 is 14 residues long. The trim removed 5 bases at V and 6 bases at J, leaving 8 bases unmatched. Germline CDR1 reads WSHSY; CDR2 reads SAAADI. The CDR3 here is CASSWIGGLDTQYF. CDR3 in DNA: TGCGCCAGCAGTTGGATAGGGGGCCTGGATACGCAGTATTTT.

Many counts were recorded for this clonotype. The rearrangement joins TRBV11-2 to TRBJ2-7, with unresolved D. CDR1 and CDR2 (germline): SGHAT, FQNNGV. V was cut by 6 bases and J by 3 bases, with 12 bases left in between. The CDR3 consists of 13 residues. The CDR3 loop is CASSPNTDYEQYF. The CDR3 nucleotides read TGTGCCAGCAGTCCGAACACCGACTACGAGCAGTACTTC.

On this clonotype itself: At one boundary the junction diverges from the germline segment, which might be a read error. The chain has TRBV11-2 and TRBJ2-1; D gene unclear. The CDR3 loop spans 15 amino acids. Germline assignment: CDR1 SGHAT and CDR2 FQNNGV. The CDR3 nucleotides read TGTACCAGCAGCTTAGTTACATGGGCCTACAATGAGCTGTTCTTC. The encoded protein is CTSSLVTWAYNELFF.

Comments on this clonotype: A much larger clone sits a single nucleotide away, making a read error possible. The chain has TRBV10-3 and TRBJ1-1, with 8 bases lining up with TRBD1. CDR3 length: 15 amino acids. The germline CDR1 and CDR2 sequences are ENHRY and SYGVKD. As DNA, the CDR3 is TGTGCCACCAGTGAGTCGAGAGGACAGGGCAATGAAGCTTTCTTT. Its protein product is CATSESRGQGNEAFF.

The chain recombines TRBV12-3 or TRBV12-4 with TRBJ1-2, with D possibly being TRBD1 (5 bases). Between the trimmed V and J ends, which lost 7 bases and 7 bases, there was a span of 16 bases. The CDR3 consists of 13 residues. As DNA, the CDR3 is TGTGCCAGCACTTTCGGGGGAGAACGTGGCTACACCTTC. Translated: CASTFGGERGYTF.

This clonotype appeared many times. The gene calls are TRBV11-2 and TRBJ2-1; 8 bases line up with TRBD2. V shed 2 bases, J shed 7 bases, and the junction held 7 bases outside the gene matches. Germline CDR1 reads SGHAT; CDR2 reads FQNNGV. The CDR3 sequence is 15 residues long. The CDR3 reads CASSLRREARNEQFF. For the CDR3, the DNA is TGTGCCAGCAGCTTACGGCGGGAGGCCAGGAATGAGCAGTTCTTC.

This clonotype was seen more than once but under ten times. The rearrangement links TRBV6-5 to TRBJ1-4, with no clear D. Germline CDR1 is MNHEY and CDR2 is SVGAGI. Trimming took off 6 bases at V and 8 bases at J, with 13 bases between the two ends. This CDR3 spans 13 amino acids. The chain's CDR3 is CASRGREDEKLFF. The CDR3 coding sequence is TGTGCCAGCAGAGGTAGGGAGGACGAAAAACTGTTTTTT.

The CDR3 region is CASSLGLAVHDTQYF. In nucleotides, the CDR3 is TGTGCCAGCAGCTTGGGGCTAGCGGTGCATGATACGCAGTATTTT. V and J are TRBV5-8 and TRBJ2-3; 7 bases align to TRBD2. The CDR3 loop spans 15 amino acids. The V segment lost 0 bases and the J segment 6 bases; nucleotides outside the gene matches: 7. The germline V gene encodes CDR1 SGHTS and CDR2 YDEGEE.

For this clonotype: One end of the junction fails to match germline, which may point to a read error. The chain links TRBV11-2 to TRBJ2-7; weak D call: TRBD2 (5 bases). There are 17 residues in the CDR3. Germline CDR1 is SGHAT and CDR2 is FQNNGV. The chain's CDR3 is CASSLSLRRAVDYEKYF. Written as DNA, the CDR3 is TGTGCCAGCAGCTTGAGTTTGCGGCGGGCTGTCGACTACGAGAAGTACTTC. The full variable domain, rest sourced from reference TRBV11-2 and TRBJ2-7, is EAGVAQSPRYKIIEKRQSVAFWCNPISGHATLYWYQQILGQGPKLLIQFQNNGVVDDSQLPKDRFSAERLKGVDSTLKIQPAKLEDSAVYLCASSLSLRRAVDYEKYFGPGTRLTVT.

Details on this clonotype: Mismatch with germline at one junction end may stem from a read error. This chain connects TRBV11-2 to TRBJ2-3; D remains ambiguous. Germline V lookup: CDR1 SGHAT, CDR2 FQNNGV. This CDR3 has 12 amino acids. The CDR3 loop reads CASNLEADTQYF. Written as DNA, the CDR3 is TGTGCCAGCAACTTAGAGGCAGATACTCAGTATTTT. Combining the CDR3 with reference TRBV11-2 and TRBJ2-3 gives the whole variable domain EAGVAQSPRYKIIEKRQSVAFWCNPISGHATLYWYQQILGQGPKLLIQFQNNGVVDDSQLPKDRFSAERLKGVDSTLKIQPAKLEDSAVYLCASNLEADTQYFGPGTRLTVL.

This chain uses TRBV11-2 with TRBJ2-7; D is ambiguous. Trimming took 9 bases from V and 4 from J, leaving 13 bases between them. The CDR3 totals 12 residues. Germline V gene lookup returns CDR1 SGHAT and CDR2 FQNNGV. The CDR3 sequence: CARRLGSYEQYF. The CDR3 DNA is TGTGCCAGGAGACTCGGTTCTTACGAGCAGTACTTC.

The chain employs TRBV6-5 and TRBJ1-5, with 8 bases that match TRBD1. V gave up 8 bases and J gave up 2 bases; unmatched junction bases: 8. Germline assignment: CDR1 MNHEY and CDR2 SVGAGI. CDR3 length equals 15 residues. CDR3 sequence (DNA): TGTGCCAGCGGCAGACAGGGGATTGGCAATCAGCCCCAGCATTTT. It yields the protein CASGRQGIGNQPQHF.

This clonotype was seen a handful of times. V gene TRBV4-1 combines with J gene TRBJ2-7; 9 nucleotides agree with TRBD2. Trimming removed 1 base from V and 5 bases from J; junction bases left unmatched: 3. Germline V gene data show CDR1 as MGHRA and CDR2 as YSYEKL. The CDR3 is 14 amino acids. CDR3 in amino acids: CASSQGLAGNEQYF. CDR3 DNA: TGCGCCAGCAGCCAAGGGCTAGCGGGAAACGAGCAGTACTTC.

V gene TRBV7-8 combines with J gene TRBJ2-7, with D hard to call. V lost 0 bases and J lost 2, with 17 bases in between. This CDR3 contains 17 residues. In germline, CDR1 is SGHVS, CDR2 FQNEAQ. CDR3 DNA sequence: TGTGCCAGCAGCTTAGCCGATGGGTTAGCCGTAACCTACGAGCAGTACTTC. Amino acids: CASSLADGLAVTYEQYF.

A note on this clonotype: The junction shows a germline mismatch at one end, possibly a read error. V usage is TRBV12-3 or TRBV12-4 and J usage is TRBJ2-2; D not resolved. CDR3 length: 14 amino acids. CDR3 in DNA: TGTGCCAGCAGCCGCAGTGGAGACACCGCGGAGCTGTTTTTT. Its protein is CASSRSGDTAELFF.

This chain joins TRBV4-2 and TRBJ2-1, with D tentatively TRBD1 or TRBD2 (6 bases each). The CDR3 runs to 14 residues. Trimming removed 5 bases at V and 6 bases at J, with 14 bases between. Germline assignment: CDR1 LGHNA and CDR2 YNFKEQ. The CDR3 DNA reads TGTGCCAGCAGCAAGGGGGACTTCGGCAATGAGCAGTTCTTC. Translation gives CASSKGDFGNEQFF.

A word on this clonotype: With a much larger clone just one base away, this may be a read error. The chain couples TRBV29-1 to TRBJ1-1, with D perhaps matching TRBD1 (5 bases). V gave up 7 bases and J gave up 6 bases, with 12 bases separating them. Germline-derived CDR1 and CDR2 are SQVTM and ANQGSEA. This CDR3 is 11 amino acids long. CDR3 DNA: TGCAGCGGATGGGACGTATCTGAAGCTTTCTTT. Protein: CSGWDVSEAFF. Looking up the rest from reference TRBV29-1 and TRBJ1-1 gives the full variable domain: SAVISQKPSRDICQRGTSLTIQCQVDSQVTMMFWYRQQPGQSLTLIATANQGSEATYESGFVIDKFPISRPNLTFSTLTVSNMSPEDSSIYLCSGWDVSEAFFGQGTRLTVV.

This sequence joins TRBV5-4 and TRBJ2-1; no reliable D call. The CDR3 totals 12 residues. Germline assignment: CDR1 SGHNT and CDR2 YYREEE (reference sequence). V dropped 3 bases and J dropped 10 bases, with 11 bases sitting between them. CDR3 in amino acids: CASSSSVGEQFF. The CDR3 bases are TGTGCCAGCAGCTCGAGCGTGGGGGAGCAGTTCTTC.

The rearrangement uses TRBV13 and TRBJ1-1; D call uncertain. This CDR3 is 12 amino acids long. V was cut by 2 bases and J by 8 bases, with 9 bases left in between. CDR1 is PRHDT and CDR2 is FYEKMQ in the germline V gene (reference sequence). CDR3 nucleotides: TGTGCCAGCAGCTTAAATAGACGGGAAGCTTTCTTT. Translating gives CASSLNRREAFF.

As concerns this clonotype: A much larger clone lies a single base off, so this may be a read error. V and J are TRBV11-2 and TRBJ1-3; D remains unclear. This CDR3 region has 14 residues. Germline V gene data show CDR1 as SGHAT and CDR2 as FQNNGV. DNA of the CDR3: TGTGCCAACAGCTTAGACCTGGGGTCCGGCACCATATATTTT. Residues: CANSLDLGSGTIYF.

This clonotype came up a few times. This is likely a read error, given that the CDR3 carries no conserved phenylalanine or tryptophan at its end. The chain uses TRBV29-1 and TRBJ1-2; TRBD1 matches at 8 bases. CDR1 is SQVTM and CDR2 is ANQGSEA in the germline V gene. The CDR3 sequence is 13 residues long. V gave up 7 bases and J gave up 6 bases; unmatched junction bases: 10. The CDR3 region has the DNA TGCAGCGCCGACACCACAGGGGGAGATGGCTACACCTCC. Protein product: CSADTTGGDGYTS.

This clonotype was picked up a small number of times. Given a much more abundant clone one base away, this may be a read error. The V and J genes are TRBV6-6 and TRBJ2-5; possibly TRBD1 for D (6 bases). The CDR3 runs to 13 residues. Per the germline V gene, CDR1 is MNHNY and CDR2 is SVGAGI (reference sequence). V was shortened by 7 bases and J by 1 base, with 10 bases between the two germline ends. This CDR3 is CASTRDIQETQYF. In nucleotides, the CDR3 is TGTGCCAGCACTAGGGACATCCAAGAGACCCAGTACTTC.

The J gene is TRBJ1-1, the V gene TRBV7-9; the match to TRBD1 covers 7 bases. V trimming: 1 base; J trimming: 4 bases; junction bases outside the gene matches: 3. Germline V CDR1 and CDR2: SEHNR, FQNEAQ (reference sequence). The CDR3 runs to 14 residues. The CDR3 coding sequence is TGTGCCAGCAGCTTAGTCACAGGGGTCACTGAAGCTTTCTTT. Its translation: CASSLVTGVTEAFF. The whole variable domain, remainder taken from reference TRBV7-9 and TRBJ1-1, is DTGVSQNPRHKITKRGQNVTFRCDPISEHNRLYWYRQTLGQGPEFLTYFQNEAQLEKSRLLSDRFSAERPKGSFSTLEIQRTEQGDSAMYLCASSLVTGVTEAFFGQGTRLTVV.